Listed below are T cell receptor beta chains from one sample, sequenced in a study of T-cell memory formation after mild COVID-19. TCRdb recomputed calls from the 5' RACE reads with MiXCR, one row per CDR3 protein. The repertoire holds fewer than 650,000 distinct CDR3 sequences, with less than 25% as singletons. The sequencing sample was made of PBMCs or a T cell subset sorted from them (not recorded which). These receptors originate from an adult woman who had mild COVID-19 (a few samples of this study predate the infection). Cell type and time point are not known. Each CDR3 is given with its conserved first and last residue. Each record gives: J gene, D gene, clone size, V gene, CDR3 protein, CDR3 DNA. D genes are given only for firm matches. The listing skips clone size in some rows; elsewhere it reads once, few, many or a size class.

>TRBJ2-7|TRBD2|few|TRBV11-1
CASSPGGFLSYEQYF
TGTGCCAGCAGCCCCGGGGGGTTTTTGAGCTACGAGCAGTACTTC
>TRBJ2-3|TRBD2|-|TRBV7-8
CASSPKRELSDTQYF
TGTGCCAGCAGCCCCAAGCGGGAGCTCTCAGATACGCAGTATTTT
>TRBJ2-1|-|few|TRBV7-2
CASSLTPLVYNEQFF
TGTGCCAGCAGCTTAACCCCATTAGTATACAATGAGCAGTTCTTC
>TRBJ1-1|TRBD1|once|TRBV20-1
CSADSDRGQGDTEAFF
TGCAGTGCCGACTCGGACAGGGGGCAAGGGGACACTGAAGCTTTCTTT
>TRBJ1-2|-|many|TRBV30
CAWSRTDYGYTF
TGTGCCTGGAGCCGGACGGACTATGGCTACACCTTC
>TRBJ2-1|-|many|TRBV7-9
CASSQWAGSDGEQFF
TGTGCCAGCAGCCAATGGGCAGGTTCGGATGGTGAGCAGTTCTTC
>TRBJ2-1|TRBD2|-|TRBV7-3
CASSSTGTSGSYEQFF
TGTGCCAGCAGCTCGACCGGGACTAGCGGGAGTTATGAGCAGTTCTTC
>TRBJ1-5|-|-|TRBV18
CASSPPAGPHQPQHF
TGTGCCAGCTCACCACCGGCAGGGCCCCATCAGCCCCAGCATTTT
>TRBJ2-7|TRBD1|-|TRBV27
CASTAGTASYEQYF
TGTGCCAGCACAGCCGGGACAGCGTCCTACGAGCAGTACTTC
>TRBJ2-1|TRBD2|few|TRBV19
CASSPSGRAYNEQFF
TGTGCCAGTAGTCCAAGCGGGAGGGCCTACAATGAGCAGTTCTTC
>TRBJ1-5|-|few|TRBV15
CATSRDPGQPQHF
TGTGCCACCAGCAGAGATCCAGGACAGCCCCAGCATTTT
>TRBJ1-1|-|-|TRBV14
CASSRTWGGTEAFF
TGTGCCAGCAGCCGCACGTGGGGCGGCACTGAAGCTTTCTTT
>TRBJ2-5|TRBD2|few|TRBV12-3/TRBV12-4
CASRQLAGGEETQYF
TGTGCCAGCAGGCAACTAGCGGGGGGGGAGGAGACCCAGTACTTC
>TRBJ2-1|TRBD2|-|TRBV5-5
CASSDPGLAGGQGSYNEQFF
TGTGCCAGCAGCGATCCGGGACTAGCGGGGGGCCAGGGCTCCTACAATGAGCAGTTCTTC
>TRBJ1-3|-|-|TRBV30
CAWRSSGAGNTIYF
TGTGCCTGGAGGAGTTCAGGGGCTGGAAACACCATATATTTT
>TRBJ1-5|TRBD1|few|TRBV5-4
CASSLSRGQGGGQPQHF
TGTGCCAGCAGCTTGTCCCGGGGACAGGGTGGTGGTCAGCCCCAGCATTTT